The clone carrying this T cell receptor (beta chain) was counted many times. Its matching antigen is unknown. The TCR beta CDR3 regions underwent amplification using RNA transcripts as the source. First-round RT-PCR targeting the TCR CDR3 was performed with the HTBI primer set. TCRdb called the multiplex PCR reads again in MiXCR, with one record for every CDR3 protein. The table shows about 130,000 distinct CDR3 sequences, with less than 25% occurring only once. The data originate from a study of T cells in Graves' hyperthyroidism and ophthalmopathy. The hyperthyroidism patients had all been newly diagnosed, and their disease duration was under 2 months. Their ages ranged from 18 to 65 years. The diagnoses drew upon clinical symptoms, serum thyroxine and TRAb, thyroid ultrasound and orbital computed tomography. The CDR3 spans 15 residues. With 3 bases clipped from V and 4 bases from J, the junction kept 2 bases outside the gene matches. Per germline, CDR1 SNHLY and CDR2 FYNNEI.

Study-level points and caveats: The model identified upcoming ophthalmopathy a median approximately six months ahead of onset. Most expanded thyroid clonotypes above 0.001 also appeared in blood.

The clonotype comes from a woman between 50 and 59 years old with Graves' hyperthyroidism that later progressed to Graves' ophthalmopathy. The sample consisted of blood. The chain has TRBV2 and TRBJ2-2; 10 bases line up with TRBD2. Here the CDR3 DNA reads TGTGCCAGCAGTGAGATAGCGGGAGGCACCGGGGAGCTGTTTTTT. Translated, it gives CASSEIAGGTGELFF.